This T cell receptor beta chain is from a study of T cell repertoires in cytomegalovirus infection. For this clonotype: Its target is unknown. The CDR3 end shows no conserved phenylalanine or tryptophan, and so a read error is likely.

The V gene end was trimmed by 5 bases and the J gene end by 2 bases; junction bases not matched to a gene: 12. This CDR3 is 17 amino acids long. MiXCR was run by TCRdb on the reads, yielding one entry per CDR3 protein. The table includes about 830,000 distinct CDR3 sequences, over 25% detected once. The chain combines TRBV12-3 or TRBV12-4 with TRBJ1-5, with 7 nucleotides matching TRBD1. The origin of this receptor is a human donor in good health (CMV status not recorded). Some clones in this sample may be carry-over from other donors' samples. This specimen consisted of cultured CD8+ T cells from PBMCs, obtained from culture after CMV antigen stimulation. CDR3 protein: CASSPGGTYFGNQPQHL. CDR3 in DNA: TGTGCCAGCAGTCCAGGGGGGACTTATTTTGGCAATCAGCCCCAGCATCTT.